The next 21 T cell receptor beta chains were all read from a single sample in a study of shared clonotypes between healthy human individuals. Libraries were prepared by immunoSEQ multiplex PCR; TCRdb keeps only in-frame clonotypes and omits some of them. The sample has around 2,000,000 clones, over 85% seen once; the top ten hold around 1.2%. Terminally differentiated effector memory CD45RA+ cells were excluded from the naive CD8 cells, which were CD45RO-negative and positively selected for CCR7. Sample: naive CD8+ T cells sorted from blood. The source of these receptors is a man aged 18 to 30 in good health.

This clone was counted a single time. The CDR3 is CASSLNPNTEAFF. Here the CDR3 DNA reads TGTGCCAGCAGTTTAAACCCTAACACTGAAGCTTTCTTT. The V call is TRBV28, the J call TRBJ1-1; D unclear. V lost 2 bases, J lost 2 bases, and 6 bases lay in between. The CDR3 contains 13 residues. Germline V CDR1 and CDR2: MDHEN, SYDVKM.

The rearrangement links TRBV5-6 to TRBJ2-5; D might be TRBD1 (8 bases). Per germline, CDR1 SGHDT and CDR2 YYEEEE. Deletions cut 4 bases from V and 4 bases from J, with 14 bases between. The CDR3 covers 14 residues. CDR3 DNA sequence: TGTGCCAGCAGCCTGGACAGGGAGGGAGAGACCCAGTACTTC. Translating gives CASSLDREGETQYF.

The CDR3 sequence: CASSLALEDTQYF. The DNA for the CDR3 is TGTGCCAGCAGCTTGGCCCTCGAGGATACGCAGTATTTT. The V call is TRBV5-6, the J call TRBJ2-3, with unresolved D. Trimming removed 0 bases from V and 6 bases from J, with 8 bases in between. Germline V gives CDR1 SGHDT, CDR2 YYEEEE. The CDR3 has 13 residues.

V is TRBV5-1 and J is TRBJ1-3; 7 bases line up with TRBD1. Per the germline V gene, CDR1 is SGHRS and CDR2 is YFSETQ. After removal of 1 base from V and 8 bases from J, the junction contained 15 bases not matched to a gene. The length of the CDR3 is 17 residues. The CDR3, as DNA: TGCGCCAGCAGCTTGTTCGGACAGGACCCGCCCTGGGACACCATATATTTT. Its protein product is CASSLFGQDPPWDTIYF.

The chain has TRBV4-3 and TRBJ2-2; perhaps TRBD2 as D (6 bases). This CDR3 has 15 amino acids. Germline V gene data show CDR1 as LGHNA and CDR2 as YSLEER. Trimming took 0 bases from V and 6 from J, leaving 11 bases between them. CDR3: CASSQDRRGAGELFF. The CDR3 DNA reads as TGCGCCAGCAGCCAAGATCGGAGGGGCGCCGGGGAGCTGTTTTTT.

As concerns this clone: Distinct nucleotide sequences in the sample also encode this CDR3. The genes are TRBV7-9 and TRBJ2-1; no clear D. Germline CDR1 and CDR2: SEHNR and FQNEAQ (reference sequence). The CDR3 totals 11 residues. Trimming pared 0 bases from V and 9 bases from J, leaving 3 bases between. CDR3 in DNA: TGTGCCAGCAGCTTAGCCCCTGAGCAGTTCTTC. As protein: CASSLAPEQFF.

CDR3 residues: CASSQEGLSYNEQFF. The CDR3 DNA is TGTGCCAGCAGCCAAGAGGGCCTCTCCTACAATGAGCAGTTCTTC. The chain is built from TRBV27 and TRBJ2-1; maybe TRBD2 (5 bases). This CDR3 has 15 residues. Trimming cost V 6 bases and J 0 bases, with 12 bases left between them. Germline V lookup: CDR1 MNHEY, CDR2 SMNVEV (reference sequence).

The genes are TRBV7-9 and TRBJ2-2; D call uncertain. CDR1 and CDR2 from the germline V gene are SEHNR and FQNEAQ (reference sequence). This CDR3 contains 16 residues. V lost 1 base and J lost 0, with 9 bases in between. CDR3 sequence reads: CASSLGAVANTGELFF. Written as DNA, the CDR3 is TGTGCCAGCAGCTTAGGGGCAGTAGCGAACACCGGGGAGCTGTTTTTT.

V is TRBV4-3 and J is TRBJ1-2, with no clear D. Germline V gene data show CDR1 as LGHNA and CDR2 as YSLEER. Trimming removed 0 bases from V and 1 base from J, with 9 bases in between. The CDR3 is made up of 15 amino acids. The CDR3, as DNA: TGCGCCAGCAGCCAAGAGATGACGGATAACTATGGCTACACCTTC. Its protein is CASSQEMTDNYGYTF.

Details on this clone: The germline gene is not matched at one end of the junction; a read error may be the cause. In nucleotides, the CDR3 is TGCACCAGCAGCGTTGGGACAGGCTATGGCTACACCTTC. It translates to CTSSVGTGYGYTF. This chain connects TRBV5-1 to TRBJ1-2; 8 nucleotides match TRBD1. From germline, CDR1 is SGHRS and CDR2 YFSETQ. The CDR3 spans 13 residues.

V usage is TRBV7-9 and J usage is TRBJ1-2; 9 nucleotides agree with TRBD1. This CDR3 has 15 amino acids. CDR1 is SEHNR, CDR2 FQNEAQ, per germline (reference sequence). Trimming cost V 5 bases and J 0 bases; bases outside gene matches: 4. DNA for the CDR3: TGTGCCAGCAGCACTGGGACAGGGACTAACTATGGCTACACCTTC. Its protein is CASSTGTGTNYGYTF.

This clone was seen once. The chain combines TRBV27 with TRBJ1-3; no definite D call. Germline CDR1 reads MNHEY; CDR2 reads SMNVEV (reference sequence). Trimming removed 0 bases at V and 4 bases at J, with 7 bases between. The CDR3 has 14 amino acids. The DNA for the CDR3 is TGTGCCAGCAGTTTATCGTTCGGGGGAAACACCATATATTTT. This translates into CASSLSFGGNTIYF.

The CDR3 DNA sequence: TGTGCCAGCAGTACGGGACAGGGGATTCGTAATTCACCCCTCCACTTT. Translation: CASSTGQGIRNSPLHF. J is TRBJ1-6 and V is TRBV28, with 10 bases matching TRBD1. The CDR3 has 16 residues. The V gene's germline CDR1 is MDHEN and CDR2 SYDVKM. V gave up 5 bases and J gave up 6 bases; unmatched junction bases: 7. Supplemented by reference TRBV28 and TRBJ1-6, the full variable domain reads DVKVTQSSRYLVKRTGEKVFLECVQDMDHENMFWYRQDPGLGLRLIYFSYDVKMKEKGDIPEGYSVSREKKERFSLILESASTNQTSMYLCASSTGQGIRNSPLHFGNGTRLTVT.

CDR3 nucleotide sequence: TGTGCCAGCAGCTTGGCCGACGCCTCCTACGAGCAGTACTTC. This gives the protein CASSLADASYEQYF. This chain links TRBV5-4 with TRBJ2-7; D gene ambiguous. Germline V gives CDR1 SGHNT, CDR2 YYREEE (reference sequence). CDR3 length: 14 residues. Trimming stripped 0 bases from V and 0 bases from J, with 7 bases between. Full variable domain (remainder filled in from reference TRBV5-4 and TRBJ2-7): ETGVTQSPTHLIKTRGQQVTLRCSSQSGHNTVSWYQQALGQGPQFIFQYYREEENGRGNFPPRFSGLQFPNYSSELNVNALELDDSALYLCASSLADASYEQYFGPGTRLTVT.

The chain has TRBV7-2 and TRBJ2-7; a possible D gene is TRBD2 (6 bases). CDR1 and CDR2 from the germline V gene are SGHTA and FQGNSA. Trimming removed 5 bases at V and 13 bases at J, with 15 bases between. This CDR3 has 11 residues. CDR3 nucleotides: TGTGCCAGCAGCCCCCAGGGACTCCTATACTTC. Its translation: CASSPQGLLYF.

The V and J genes are TRBV6-5 and TRBJ2-7, with 7 bases fitting TRBD1. The V and J ends lost 5 bases and 5 bases, in that order; junction bases with no gene match: 9. The CDR3 has 14 amino acids. Germline V CDR1 and CDR2: MNHEY, SVGAGI. The CDR3 nucleotides read TGTGCCAGCAGTGTATCAGGGGGTGGTAACGAGCAGTACTTC. Translated: CASSVSGGGNEQYF.

The J gene is TRBJ2-5, the V gene TRBV7-9; 10 nucleotides line up with TRBD2. Trimming removed 5 bases from V and 4 bases from J; junction bases left unmatched: 7. The CDR3 is made up of 15 amino acids. The V gene's germline CDR1 is SEHNR and CDR2 FQNEAQ (reference sequence). CDR3 in amino acids: CASSPGTSDRETQYF. As DNA, the CDR3 is TGTGCCAGCAGCCCAGGGACTAGCGACAGAGAGACCCAGTACTTC.

The rearrangement joins TRBV29-1 to TRBJ1-1; D ambiguous. V shed 2 bases and J shed 0 bases, with 19 bases lying between them. Germline-derived CDR1 and CDR2 are SQVTM and ANQGSEA. CDR3 size: 17 residues. The CDR3 coding sequence is TGCAGCGTTGAAAGAGGAGGGAGGGAGACTATGAACACTGAAGCTTTCTTT. It is translated as CSVERGGRETMNTEAFF.

The J gene is TRBJ1-6, the V gene TRBV6-1; TRBD1 agrees at 7 bases. The length of the CDR3 is 14 residues. Germline lookup yields CDR1 MNHNS and CDR2 SASEGT. J was trimmed by 7 bases and V by 10 bases; bases with no gene match: 10. CDR3 coding DNA: TGTGCCACCGGGCCTCGACAGGGCAATTCACCCCTCCACTTT. This sequence encodes CATGPRQGNSPLHF.

This chain uses TRBV27 with TRBJ2-1; the D gene could be TRBD1 or TRBD2 (6 bases each). The germline V gene has CDR1 MNHEY and CDR2 SMNVEV (reference sequence). The V and J ends lost 8 bases and 0 bases respectively, with 17 bases between them. The CDR3 is 16 residues long. The CDR3 sequence: CASGKGEVSSYNEQFF. The CDR3 DNA sequence: TGTGCCAGCGGAAAGGGGGAGGTGAGCTCCTACAATGAGCAGTTCTTC.

The CDR3 spells CASNTPGQGEAFF. In nucleotides, the CDR3 is TGTGCCAGCAATACACCGGGACAGGGAGAAGCTTTCTTT. V and J are TRBV6-5 and TRBJ1-1; 9 bases fit TRBD1. This CDR3 has 13 residues. V shed 7 bases and J 8 bases; nucleotides not matched to a gene: 8. Looked up from germline, CDR1 is MNHEY and CDR2 is SVGAGI.